This entry features one TCR beta chain sequence. As yet, its antigen is unknown. Sequenced by immunoSEQ multiplex PCR; TCRdb stores in-frame clones only, minus some. The sample shows about 140,000 clones, around four fifths of them seen only once. The data derive from a study of T cell responses to AZD1222 COVID-19 vaccine. V was clipped by 2 bases and J by 9 bases; unmatched bases: 13. The CDR3 covers 16 residues. CDR1 is SGHAT, CDR2 FQNNGV, per germline. Findings of the study overall: Reportedly, nearly half the spike-specific TCRs target unmutated variant regions. The span of vaccine-associated CD4 TCRs extended across spike, with dominance at 160-218 and 743-854. Baseline testing showed seropositivity in only 6 or 7 AZD1222 recipients.

This receptor was obtained from an adult in good health. The rearrangement uses TRBV11-2 and TRBJ1-2, with 9 bases fitting TRBD1. Sequences were derived from peripheral blood, sampled on day 0 of AZD1222 vaccination. CDR3 in amino acids: CASSLKGQGILDSYTF. As DNA, the CDR3 is TGTGCCAGCAGCTTAAAGGGACAGGGTATTCTGGATAGCTACACCTTC.